A selection of T cell receptor beta chains follows, all from one sample in a study of yellow fever vaccine responses in identical twins. Via MiXCR, TCRdb re-called the RT-PCR reads, giving one row per CDR3 protein. The table shows about 13,000 distinct CDR3 sequences, with 84% occurring only once. The sample consisted of T cells from blood (PBMCs), unsorted or a sorted subset (not recorded which), taken before or after yellow fever vaccination (not recorded which). All receptors come from a young woman who received the yellow fever vaccine. CDR3s include the opening cysteine and the closing phenylalanine or tryptophan. The order of the fields is clone size, D gene, V gene, J gene, CDR3 length, CDR3 protein, CDR3 DNA. D genes are given only for firm matches. Size is stated for part of the rows, as once, few or many counts, or as a class when the clone is expanded.

abundance: NA
d_gene: TRBD1
v_gene: TRBV20-1
j_gene: TRBJ2-7
len: 13
CDR3aa: CSAITGAFYEQYF
CDR3nt: TGCAGTGCAATAACAGGGGCGTTCTACGAGCAGTACTTC

abundance: NA
d_gene: NA
v_gene: TRBV14
j_gene: TRBJ2-3
len: 13
CDR3aa: CASSLGLTDTQYF
CDR3nt: TGTGCCAGCAGCCTGGGACTGACAGATACGCAGTATTTT

abundance: NA
d_gene: NA
v_gene: TRBV7-3
j_gene: TRBJ2-7
len: 13
CDR3aa: CASSLYNSYEQYF
CDR3nt: TGTGCCAGCAGCCTGTACAACTCCTACGAGCAGTACTTC

abundance: NA
d_gene: NA
v_gene: TRBV2
j_gene: TRBJ1-5
len: 14
CDR3aa: CASSEAGGVQPQHF
CDR3nt: TGTGCCAGCAGTGAAGCCGGGGGTGTTCAGCCCCAGCATTTT

abundance: few
d_gene: TRBD2
v_gene: TRBV29-1
j_gene: TRBJ2-1
len: 15
CDR3aa: CSLGRAGISYNEQFF
CDR3nt: TGCAGCCTGGGGAGGGCAGGGATCTCCTACAATGAGCAGTTCTTC

abundance: NA
d_gene: NA
v_gene: TRBV5-4
j_gene: TRBJ2-5
len: 14
CDR3aa: CASSAVGWGETQYF
CDR3nt: TGTGCCAGCAGCGCGGTAGGATGGGGAGAGACCCAGTACTTC

abundance: few
d_gene: NA
v_gene: TRBV28
j_gene: TRBJ2-1
len: 12
CDR3aa: CASSDLYNEQFF
CDR3nt: TGTGCCAGCAGTGATCTCTACAATGAGCAGTTCTTC

abundance: NA
d_gene: NA
v_gene: TRBV29-1
j_gene: TRBJ2-1
len: 11
CDR3aa: CSVDQANEQFF
CDR3nt: TGCAGCGTTGATCAAGCCAATGAGCAGTTCTTC

abundance: NA
d_gene: NA
v_gene: TRBV2
j_gene: TRBJ2-1
len: 10
CDR3aa: CATTANEQFF
CDR3nt: TGTGCAACCACGGCCAATGAGCAGTTCTTC

abundance: NA
d_gene: NA
v_gene: TRBV7-9
j_gene: TRBJ2-7
len: 18
CDR3aa: CASSSTRSESASRYEQYF
CDR3nt: TGTGCCAGCAGCTCCACCCGTTCAGAATCGGCCTCCCGCTACGAGCAGTACTTC

abundance: few
d_gene: NA
v_gene: TRBV18
j_gene: TRBJ1-1
len: 16
CDR3aa: CASTPTVIDRMAEAFF
CDR3nt: TGTGCCAGCACGCCGACAGTGATTGATCGTATGGCTGAAGCTTTCTTT

abundance: few
d_gene: NA
v_gene: TRBV28
j_gene: TRBJ2-7
len: 14
CDR3aa: CASSNGAAAYEQYF
CDR3nt: TGTGCCAGCAGTAATGGCGCGGCCGCCTACGAGCAGTACTTC

abundance: NA
d_gene: NA
v_gene: TRBV18
j_gene: TRBJ1-5
len: 15
CDR3aa: CASSPPGGSYQPQHF
CDR3nt: TGTGCCAGCTCACCCCCGGGGGGTTCCTATCAGCCCCAGCATTTT

abundance: NA
d_gene: TRBD1
v_gene: TRBV5-4
j_gene: TRBJ1-3
len: 15
CDR3aa: CASSSTGVSGNTIYF
CDR3nt: TGTGCCAGCAGCTCGACAGGGGTGAGCGGAAACACCATATATTTT

abundance: once
d_gene: NA
v_gene: TRBV29-1
j_gene: TRBJ2-7
len: 11
CDR3aa: CSVEVRGERYF
CDR3nt: TGCAGCGTTGAAGTGAGGGGGGAGCGGTACTTC

abundance: NA
d_gene: TRBD1
v_gene: TRBV9
j_gene: TRBJ2-7
len: 15
CDR3aa: CASSVEGQGYYEQYF
CDR3nt: TGTGCCAGCAGCGTAGAGGGACAGGGCTACTACGAGCAGTACTTC

abundance: NA
d_gene: NA
v_gene: TRBV20-1
j_gene: TRBJ2-5
len: 15
CDR3aa: CSALPGQISQETQYF
CDR3nt: TGCAGTGCCTTACCGGGTCAGATCTCTCAAGAGACCCAGTACTTC

abundance: NA
d_gene: NA
v_gene: TRBV4-2
j_gene: TRBJ2-7
len: 15
CDR3aa: CASSQVRASSYEQYF
CDR3nt: TGTGCCAGCAGCCAAGTTCGGGCCAGCTCCTACGAGCAGTACTTC

abundance: once
d_gene: TRBD2
v_gene: TRBV4-3
j_gene: TRBJ2-1
len: 14
CDR3aa: CASSQVGGYNEQFF
CDR3nt: TGCGCCAGCAGCCAAGTGGGGGGGTACAATGAGCAGTTCTTC

abundance: NA
d_gene: TRBD1
v_gene: TRBV11-1
j_gene: TRBJ2-3
len: 15
CDR3aa: CASSQGQASTDTQYF
CDR3nt: TGTGCCAGCAGTCAAGGACAGGCGAGCACAGATACGCAGTATTTT

abundance: NA
d_gene: NA
v_gene: TRBV7-9
j_gene: TRBJ2-3
len: 11
CDR3aa: CASSLTDTQYF
CDR3nt: TGTGCCAGCAGCTTGACTGATACGCAGTATTTT

abundance: NA
d_gene: NA
v_gene: TRBV15
j_gene: TRBJ2-5
len: 12
CDR3aa: CATSRGRETQYF
CDR3nt: TGTGCCACCAGCAGGGGCAGAGAGACCCAGTACTTC